The 17 T cell receptor beta chains reported below all come from one sample, sequenced in a study of CD8+ T cells in alopecia areata. The sequencing template was cDNA reverse transcribed from extracted RNA. TCRdb keeps only in-frame clones here, not all; method: immunoSEQ multiplex PCR. This table has over 85,000 clones, about 45% appearing once. The sample comprised CD4+ T cells sorted from blood. The receptor set was obtained from a human donor with alopecia areata.

The gene calls are TRBV29-1 and TRBJ2-1; 7 bases agree with TRBD2. Germline V gives CDR1 SQVTM, CDR2 ANQGSEA. With 4 bases clipped from V and 2 bases from J, the junction kept 2 bases outside the gene matches. The CDR3 extends over 13 amino acids. The CDR3 nucleotides read TGCAGCGTTGTTGCGGGGGCCTACAATGAGCAGTTCTTC. Amino acids: CSVVAGAYNEQFF.

This chain links TRBV29-1 with TRBJ2-7, with a possible D match to TRBD1 (5 bases). Germline-derived CDR1 and CDR2 are SQVTM and ANQGSEA. The CDR3 extends over 13 amino acids. Trimming removed 4 bases from V and 4 bases from J, with 14 bases in between. The DNA of the CDR3 is TGCAGCGTTGTCAGGGATCAAATTTACGAGCAGTACTTC. This codes for CSVVRDQIYEQYF.

The chain has TRBV11-1 and TRBJ2-5; D might be TRBD2 (6 bases). With 5 bases removed from V and 2 bases from J, the gap between germline ends came to 12 bases. CDR1 SGHAT and CDR2 FQDESV come from the germline V gene (reference sequence). The CDR3 sequence is 14 residues long. CDR3 in amino acids: CASSPRDFQETQYF. The CDR3, as DNA: TGTGCCAGCAGCCCACGGGACTTTCAAGAGACCCAGTACTTC.

This clone showed up just a few times. The V and J genes are TRBV27 and TRBJ1-1; D is unclear. Germline lookup yields CDR1 MNHEY and CDR2 SMNVEV (reference sequence). The CDR3 spans 14 residues. V was trimmed by 5 bases and J by 0 bases, leaving 10 bases between them. This CDR3 is CASSGRTVNTEAFF. CDR3 nucleotides: TGTGCCAGCAGTGGACGGACGGTGAACACTGAAGCTTTCTTT.

The chain has TRBV29-1 and TRBJ2-3, with D unresolved. The V gene's germline CDR1 is SQVTM and CDR2 ANQGSEA. V was cut by 0 bases and J by 8 bases, with 9 bases left in between. CDR3 length: 12 amino acids. The CDR3 sequence: CSVEEGATTQYF. The CDR3 coding sequence is TGCAGCGTTGAAGAAGGCGCCACTACGCAGTATTTT.

The rearrangement links TRBV11-2 to TRBJ2-5, with D uncertain. This CDR3 has 14 amino acids. Per germline, CDR1 SGHAT and CDR2 FQNNGV. Deletions cut 4 bases from V and 5 bases from J, with 14 bases between. The CDR3 DNA is TGTGCCAGCAGCTGGGATTTGTTATTGGAGACCCAGTACTTC. Its protein is CASSWDLLLETQYF.

This clone was counted only a few times. The chain recombines TRBV29-1 with TRBJ2-3; 12 bases agree with TRBD2. The germline V gene encodes CDR1 SQVTM and CDR2 ANQGSEA. V shed 3 bases and J 0 bases; nucleotides not matched to a gene: 1. This CDR3 comprises 15 residues. The CDR3 DNA reads TGCAGCGTTGAGGGGACTAGCGGGAGCACAGATACGCAGTATTTT. Protein product: CSVEGTSGSTDTQYF.

Only a few counts were recorded for this clone. The V call is TRBV29-1, the J call TRBJ2-3; 10 bases match TRBD2. The length of the CDR3 is 13 residues. Germline V gene lookup returns CDR1 SQVTM and CDR2 ANQGSEA. Trimming took 6 bases from V and 2 from J; bases not matched to a gene: 2. For the CDR3, the DNA is TGCAGCGTAGCGGGAGGGCCCACAGATACGCAGTATTTT. Translation gives CSVAGGPTDTQYF.

The rearrangement joins TRBV30 to TRBJ2-7, with 7 nucleotides matching TRBD2. Germline values: CDR1 GTSNPN, CDR2 SVGIG (reference sequence). The ends lost 4 bases at V and 2 bases at J; junction bases unmatched: 2. This CDR3 contains 12 residues. CDR3 sequence: CAWTSGTYEQYF. DNA for the CDR3: TGTGCCTGGACTAGCGGCACCTACGAGCAGTACTTC.

CDR3 coding DNA: TGCAGCGAAAATCAGGGTCCCCTCTACGAGCAGTACTTC. Its protein product is CSENQGPLYEQYF. The V and J genes are TRBV29-1 and TRBJ2-7; a possible D gene is TRBD1 (5 bases). Germline CDR1 reads SQVTM; CDR2 reads ANQGSEA. The CDR3 has 13 amino acids. V was shortened by 7 bases and J by 3 bases, with 16 bases between the two germline ends.

This clone was counted a few times. In the same sample, other DNA sequences code for this CDR3. The chain joins TRBV29-1 to TRBJ2-7, with a possible D match to TRBD2 (6 bases). The CDR3 extends over 12 amino acids. Per the germline V gene, CDR1 is SQVTM and CDR2 is ANQGSEA. V was shortened by 1 base and J by 2 bases, with 6 bases between the two germline ends. CDR3 sequence (DNA): TGCAGCGTTGAAGGGGGGGCCTACGAGCAGTACTTC. Its translation: CSVEGGAYEQYF.

In its sample, this clone was seen a few times. The chain is built from TRBV28 and TRBJ2-1; 7 nucleotides align to TRBD2. Germline loops: CDR1 MDHEN, CDR2 SYDVKM. The CDR3 sequence is 16 residues long. Trimming removed 4 bases from V and 10 bases from J; junction bases left unmatched: 16. CDR3 sequence (DNA): TGTGCCAGCAGTTGGGGGAGGGAATTAGGGGCTTGGGAGCAGTTCTTC. It encodes CASSWGRELGAWEQFF. Using reference TRBV28 and TRBJ2-1 for the parts outside the CDR3, the full variable domain is DVKVTQSSRYLVKRTGEKVFLECVQDMDHENMFWYRQDPGLGLRLIYFSYDVKMKEKGDIPEGYSVSREKKERFSLILESASTNQTSMYLCASSWGRELGAWEQFFGPGTRLTVL.

This clone appeared a few times. The V and J genes are TRBV29-1 and TRBJ1-1; no reliable D call. CDR1 is SQVTM, CDR2 ANQGSEA, per germline. This CDR3 is built from 11 residues. Trimming removed 6 bases from V and 6 bases from J, with 11 bases in between. CDR3 sequence (DNA): TGCAGCGTCCTCCCCGGGTCTGAAGCTTTCTTT. Amino acids: CSVLPGSEAFF.

This clone was seen at least ten times. The rearrangement links TRBV28 to TRBJ2-3; D not resolved. Deletions cut 4 bases from V and 6 bases from J, with 11 bases between. Germline lookup yields CDR1 MDHEN and CDR2 SYDVKM. This CDR3 region has 13 residues. The DNA for the CDR3 is TGTGCCAGCAGTTCCCCAAATATCGATACGCAGTATTTT. It specifies CASSSPNIDTQYF. Using reference TRBV28 and TRBJ2-3 for the parts outside the CDR3, the full variable domain is DVKVTQSSRYLVKRTGEKVFLECVQDMDHENMFWYRQDPGLGLRLIYFSYDVKMKEKGDIPEGYSVSREKKERFSLILESASTNQTSMYLCASSSPNIDTQYFGPGTRLTVL.

The V call is TRBV29-1, the J call TRBJ1-1; the D is unclear. CDR3 length equals 14 residues. The germline V gene encodes CDR1 SQVTM and CDR2 ANQGSEA. V was clipped by 5 bases and J by 1 base, with 14 bases between them. CDR3 in DNA: TGCAGCGTTCTCGAGGGCAGCCAGAACACTGAAGCTTTCTTT. This sequence encodes CSVLEGSQNTEAFF. Full variable domain (outside the CDR3, taken from reference TRBV29-1 and TRBJ1-1): SAVISQKPSRDICQRGTSLTIQCQVDSQVTMMFWYRQQPGQSLTLIATANQGSEATYESGFVIDKFPISRPNLTFSTLTVSNMSPEDSSIYLCSVLEGSQNTEAFFGQGTRLTVV.

The V and J genes are TRBV29-1 and TRBJ2-5; D gene ambiguous. The germline gives CDR1 SQVTM, CDR2 ANQGSEA. There are 12 residues in the CDR3. The V and J ends lost 3 bases and 1 base respectively, with 6 bases between them. The CDR3 nucleotides are TGCAGCGTTGACCGGAGCCAAGAGACCCAGTACTTC. Translated, it gives CSVDRSQETQYF.

The chain recombines TRBV28 with TRBJ2-1, with D perhaps TRBD2 (6 bases). Trimming took 4 bases from V and 3 from J, leaving 19 bases between them. Germline V lookup: CDR1 MDHEN, CDR2 SYDVKM. The CDR3 is 17 amino acids. CDR3 DNA: TGTGCCAGCAGTTCAGGGCCCGGGAGAAGGGTCTACAATGAGCAGTTCTTC. This codes for CASSSGPGRRVYNEQFF.